This T cell receptor (beta chain) was captured in a study of T cell clones after liver transplantation. In the study overall: TCRbeta sequencing after a pre-transplant mixed lymphocyte reaction identified graft-donor-reactive clones, later tracked in post-transplant blood. Draws occurred before transplant, before withdrawal, and after complete or failed withdrawal.

Libraries were prepared by immunoSEQ multiplex PCR; TCRdb keeps only in-frame clonotypes and omits some of them. The profile covers fewer than 110,000 clones, with around 80% appearing a single time and about 2.6% taken by the ten largest. This CDR3 comprises 12 residues. Germline V lookup: CDR1 SGHRS, CDR2 YFSETQ. V lost 0 bases, J lost 6 bases, and 3 bases lay in between. The clonotype originates from a human patient who received a liver transplant. T cells may partly derive from the graft donor. The chain carries TRBV5-1 and TRBJ2-2, with D uncertain. Sample: CD4+ T cells from blood, taken around 44 months after liver transplant. CDR3 residues: CASSLGAGELFF. The CDR3 region has the DNA TGCGCCAGCAGCTTGGGAGCCGGGGAGCTGTTTTTT. The whole variable domain, filled in from reference TRBV5-1 and TRBJ2-2, reads KAGVTQTPRYLIKTRGQQVTLSCSPISGHRSVSWYQQTPGQGLQFLFEYFSETQRNKGNFPGRFSGRQFSNSRSEMNVSTLELGDSALYLCASSLGAGELFFGEGSRLTVL.